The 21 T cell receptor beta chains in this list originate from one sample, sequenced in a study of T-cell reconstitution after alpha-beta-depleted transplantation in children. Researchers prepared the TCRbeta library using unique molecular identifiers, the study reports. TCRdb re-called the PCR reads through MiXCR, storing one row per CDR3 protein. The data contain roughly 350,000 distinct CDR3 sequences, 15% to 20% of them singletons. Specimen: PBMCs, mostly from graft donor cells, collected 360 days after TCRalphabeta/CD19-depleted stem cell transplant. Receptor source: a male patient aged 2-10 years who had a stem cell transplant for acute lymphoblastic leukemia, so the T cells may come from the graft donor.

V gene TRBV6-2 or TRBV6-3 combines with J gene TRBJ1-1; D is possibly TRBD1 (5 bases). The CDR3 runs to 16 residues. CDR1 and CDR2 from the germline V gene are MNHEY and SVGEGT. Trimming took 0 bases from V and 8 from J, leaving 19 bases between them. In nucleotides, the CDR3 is TGTGCCAGCAGTTACTCGAGTATCCTAGGGACGGAGGAAGCTTTCTTT. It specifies CASSYSSILGTEEAFF.

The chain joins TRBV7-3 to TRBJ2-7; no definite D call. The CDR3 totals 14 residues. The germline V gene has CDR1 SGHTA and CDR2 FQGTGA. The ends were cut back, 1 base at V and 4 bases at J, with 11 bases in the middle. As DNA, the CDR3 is TGTGCCAGCAGCTTAAGCGTTATACTGTACGAGCAGTACTTC. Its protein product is CASSLSVILYEQYF.

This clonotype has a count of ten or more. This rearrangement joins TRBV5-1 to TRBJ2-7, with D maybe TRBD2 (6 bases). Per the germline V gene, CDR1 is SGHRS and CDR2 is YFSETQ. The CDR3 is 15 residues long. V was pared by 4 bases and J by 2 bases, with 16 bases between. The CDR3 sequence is CASSPEGQGPYEQYF. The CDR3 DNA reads TGCGCCAGCAGCCCGGAGGGGCAGGGTCCCTACGAGCAGTACTTC.

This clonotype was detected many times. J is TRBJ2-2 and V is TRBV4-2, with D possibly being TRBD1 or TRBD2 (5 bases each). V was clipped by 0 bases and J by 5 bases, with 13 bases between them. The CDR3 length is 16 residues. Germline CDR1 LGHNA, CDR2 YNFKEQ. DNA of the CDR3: TGTGCCAGCAGCCAAGATCTGAGGGGCAGGACCGGGGAGCTGTTTTTT. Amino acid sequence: CASSQDLRGRTGELFF.

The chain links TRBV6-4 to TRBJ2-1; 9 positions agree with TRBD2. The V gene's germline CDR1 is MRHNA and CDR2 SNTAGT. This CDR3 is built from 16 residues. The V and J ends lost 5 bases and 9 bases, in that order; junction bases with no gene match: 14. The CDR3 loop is CASSPGLAVSSSEQFF. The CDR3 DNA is TGTGCCAGCAGTCCGGGACTAGCTGTTTCATCGAGTGAGCAGTTCTTC.

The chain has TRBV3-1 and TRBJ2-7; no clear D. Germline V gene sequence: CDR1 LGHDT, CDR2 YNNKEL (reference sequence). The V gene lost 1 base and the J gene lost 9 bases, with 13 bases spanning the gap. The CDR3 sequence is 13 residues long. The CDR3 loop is CASSQGQQLGQYF. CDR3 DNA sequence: TGTGCCAGCAGCCAAGGGCAGCAACTTGGGCAGTACTTC.

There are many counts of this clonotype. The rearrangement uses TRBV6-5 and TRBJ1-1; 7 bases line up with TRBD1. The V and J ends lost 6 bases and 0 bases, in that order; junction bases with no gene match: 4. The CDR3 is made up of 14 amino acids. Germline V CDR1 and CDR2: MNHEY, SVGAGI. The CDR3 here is CASRTGRMNTEAFF. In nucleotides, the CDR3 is TGTGCCAGCAGGACAGGGCGCATGAACACTGAAGCTTTCTTT.

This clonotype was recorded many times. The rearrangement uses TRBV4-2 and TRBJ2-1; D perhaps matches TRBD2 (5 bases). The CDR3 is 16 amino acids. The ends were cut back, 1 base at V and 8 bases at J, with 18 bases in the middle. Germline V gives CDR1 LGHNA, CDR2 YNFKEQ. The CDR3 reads CASSQAASLGIDEQFF. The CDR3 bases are TGTGCCAGCAGCCAAGCTGCTAGCCTAGGTATCGATGAGCAGTTCTTC.

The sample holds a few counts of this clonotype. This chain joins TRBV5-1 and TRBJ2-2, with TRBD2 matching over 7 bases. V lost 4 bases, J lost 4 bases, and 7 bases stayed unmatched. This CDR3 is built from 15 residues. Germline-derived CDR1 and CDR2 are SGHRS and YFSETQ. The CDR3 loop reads CASSVPSGLTGELFF. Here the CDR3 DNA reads TGCGCCAGCAGCGTCCCTAGCGGACTCACCGGGGAGCTGTTTTTT.

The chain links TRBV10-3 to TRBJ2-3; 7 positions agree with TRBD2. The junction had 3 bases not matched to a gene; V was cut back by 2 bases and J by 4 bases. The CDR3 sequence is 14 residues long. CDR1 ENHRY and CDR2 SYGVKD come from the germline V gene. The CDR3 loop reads CAISESLAADTQYF. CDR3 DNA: TGTGCCATCAGTGAGAGTCTAGCGGCAGATACGCAGTATTTT.

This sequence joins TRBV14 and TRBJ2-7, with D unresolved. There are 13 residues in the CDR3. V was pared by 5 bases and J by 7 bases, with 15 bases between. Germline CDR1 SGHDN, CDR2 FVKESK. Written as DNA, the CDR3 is TGTGCCAGCAGCTACAAATGGGAATCGGAGCAGTACTTC. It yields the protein CASSYKWESEQYF. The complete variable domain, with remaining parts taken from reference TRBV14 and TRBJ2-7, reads EAGVTQFPSHSVIEKGQTVTLRCDPISGHDNLYWYRRVMGKEIKFLLHFVKESKQDESGMPNNRFLAERTGGTYSTLKVQPAELEDSGVYFCASSYKWESEQYFGPGTRLTVT.

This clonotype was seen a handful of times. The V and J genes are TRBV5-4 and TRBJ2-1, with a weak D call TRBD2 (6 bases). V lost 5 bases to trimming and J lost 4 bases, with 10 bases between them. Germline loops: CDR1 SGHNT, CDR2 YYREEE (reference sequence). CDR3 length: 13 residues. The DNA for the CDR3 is TGTGCCAGCAGGGCTAGCGAGTACAATGAGCAGTTCTTC. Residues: CASRASEYNEQFF. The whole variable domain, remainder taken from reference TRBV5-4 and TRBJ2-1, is ETGVTQSPTHLIKTRGQQVTLRCSSQSGHNTVSWYQQALGQGPQFIFQYYREEENGRGNFPPRFSGLQFPNYSSELNVNALELDDSALYLCASRASEYNEQFFGPGTRLTVL.

The CDR3 sequence: CASSLEGFGKAFF. The DNA of the CDR3 is TGTGCCAGCAGTTTAGAGGGATTTGGCAAAGCTTTCTTT. The V and J genes are TRBV27 and TRBJ1-1; D is undetermined. The CDR3 extends over 13 amino acids. With 2 bases removed from V and 9 bases from J, the gap between germline ends came to 13 bases. Germline CDR1 and CDR2: MNHEY and SMNVEV (reference sequence).

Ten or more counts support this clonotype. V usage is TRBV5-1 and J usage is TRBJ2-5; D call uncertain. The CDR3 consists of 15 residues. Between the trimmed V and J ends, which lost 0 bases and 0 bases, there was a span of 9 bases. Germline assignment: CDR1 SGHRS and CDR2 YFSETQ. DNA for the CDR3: TGCGCCAGCAGCTTGGGTAGTCCGTACCAAGAGACCCAGTACTTC. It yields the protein CASSLGSPYQETQYF.

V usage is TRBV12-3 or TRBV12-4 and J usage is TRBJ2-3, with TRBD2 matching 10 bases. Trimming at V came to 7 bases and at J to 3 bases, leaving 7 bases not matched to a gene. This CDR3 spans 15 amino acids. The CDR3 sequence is CASIGTSVLTDTQYF. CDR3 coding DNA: TGTGCCAGCATTGGGACTAGCGTTCTGACAGATACGCAGTATTTT.

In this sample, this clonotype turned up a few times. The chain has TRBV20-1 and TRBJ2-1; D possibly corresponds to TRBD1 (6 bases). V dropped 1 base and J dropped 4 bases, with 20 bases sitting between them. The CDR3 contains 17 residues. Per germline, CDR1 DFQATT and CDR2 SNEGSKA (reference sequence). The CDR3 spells CSARGDTGRTRYNEQFF. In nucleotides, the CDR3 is TGCAGTGCTAGAGGCGATACAGGGCGGACGCGATACAATGAGCAGTTCTTC.

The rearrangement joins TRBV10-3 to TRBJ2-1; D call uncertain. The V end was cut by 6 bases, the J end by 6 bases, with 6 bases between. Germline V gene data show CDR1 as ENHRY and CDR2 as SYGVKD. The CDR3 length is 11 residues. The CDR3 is CAIRSSNEQFF. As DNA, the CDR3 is TGTGCCATCAGATCGTCCAATGAGCAGTTCTTC.

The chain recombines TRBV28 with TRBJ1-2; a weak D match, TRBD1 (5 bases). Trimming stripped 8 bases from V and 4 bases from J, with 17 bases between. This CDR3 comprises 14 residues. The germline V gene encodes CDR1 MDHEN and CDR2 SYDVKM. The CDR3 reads CASGDWGDSYGYTF. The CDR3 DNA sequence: TGTGCCAGCGGCGATTGGGGGGATTCCTATGGCTACACCTTC.

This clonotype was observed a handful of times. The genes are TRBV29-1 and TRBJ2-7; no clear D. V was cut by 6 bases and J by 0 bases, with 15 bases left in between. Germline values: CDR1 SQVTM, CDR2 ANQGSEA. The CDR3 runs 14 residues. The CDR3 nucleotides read TGCAGCGTGCGTAACACCCACCCCTCCTACGAGCAGTACTTC. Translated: CSVRNTHPSYEQYF.

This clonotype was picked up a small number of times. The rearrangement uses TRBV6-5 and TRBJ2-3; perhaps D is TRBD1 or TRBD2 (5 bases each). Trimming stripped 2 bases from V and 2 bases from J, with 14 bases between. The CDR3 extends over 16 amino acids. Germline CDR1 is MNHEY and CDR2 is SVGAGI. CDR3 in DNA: TGTGCCAGCAGTTACATCTCCGGGACGACCACAGATACGCAGTATTTT. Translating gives CASSYISGTTTDTQYF.

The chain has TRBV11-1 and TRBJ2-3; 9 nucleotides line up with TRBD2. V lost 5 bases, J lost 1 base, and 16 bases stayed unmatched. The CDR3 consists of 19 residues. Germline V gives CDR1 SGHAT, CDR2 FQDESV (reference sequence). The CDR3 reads CASSPQGTSGPLGTDTQYF. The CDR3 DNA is TGTGCCAGCAGCCCACAGGGCACTAGCGGGCCTCTAGGCACAGATACGCAGTATTTT.